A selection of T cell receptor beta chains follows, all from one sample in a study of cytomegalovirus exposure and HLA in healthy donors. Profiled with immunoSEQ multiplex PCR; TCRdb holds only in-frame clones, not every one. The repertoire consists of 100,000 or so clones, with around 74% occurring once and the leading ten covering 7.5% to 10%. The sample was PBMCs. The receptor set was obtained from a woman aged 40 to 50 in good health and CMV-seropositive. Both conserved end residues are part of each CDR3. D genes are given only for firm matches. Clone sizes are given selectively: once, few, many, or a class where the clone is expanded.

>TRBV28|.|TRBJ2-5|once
CASSQLWEQYF
TGTGCCAGCAGCCAACTTTGGGAGCAGTACTTC
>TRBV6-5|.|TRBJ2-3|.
CASSYSAGANTDTQYF
TGTGCCAGCAGTTACTCGGCAGGGGCCAACACAGATACGCAGTATTTT
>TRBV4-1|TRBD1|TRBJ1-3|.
CASSRDRGSGNTIYF
TGCGCCAGCAGCCGGGACAGGGGCTCTGGAAACACCATATATTTT
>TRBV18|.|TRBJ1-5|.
CASSREQGRQPQHF
TGTGCCAGCTCACGTGAACAGGGTCGCCAGCCCCAGCATTTT
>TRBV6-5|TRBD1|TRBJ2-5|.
CASSYEQGRTQYF
TGTGCCAGCAGTTACGAACAGGGGAGGACCCAGTACTTC
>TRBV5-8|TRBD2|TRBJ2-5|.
CASSAGLAGAETQYF
TGTGCCAGCAGCGCCGGACTAGCGGGGGCGGAGACCCAGTACTTC
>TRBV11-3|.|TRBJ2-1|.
CASSLGQGRTYNEQFF
TGTGCCAGCAGCTTAGGGCAGGGTAGGACCTACAATGAGCAGTTCTTC
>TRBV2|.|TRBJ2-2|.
CATSLTGELFF
TGTGCCACCTCACTCACCGGGGAGCTGTTTTTT
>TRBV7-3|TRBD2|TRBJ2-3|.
CASSLRGGETDTQYF
TGTGCCAGCAGCTTAAGGGGAGGGGAAACAGATACGCAGTATTTT
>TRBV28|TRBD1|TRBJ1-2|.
CASSLWDRDPNYGYTF
TGTGCCAGCAGTTTATGGGACAGGGACCCTAACTATGGCTACACCTTC
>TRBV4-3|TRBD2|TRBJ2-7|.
CASSPGTTVYEQYF
TGCGCCAGCAGCCCCGGGACTACGGTCTACGAGCAGTACTTC
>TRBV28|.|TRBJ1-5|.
CASSFAPWPNQPQHF
TGTGCCAGCAGTTTCGCACCTTGGCCCAATCAGCCCCAGCATTTT
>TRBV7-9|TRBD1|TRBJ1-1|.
CASSLGAWAGGDTEAFF
TGTGCCAGCAGCTTAGGCGCATGGGCAGGGGGTGACACTGAAGCTTTCTTT
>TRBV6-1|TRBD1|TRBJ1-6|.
CASRTGTNNSPLHF
TGTGCCAGCAGGACAGGGACGAACAATTCACCCCTCCACTTT
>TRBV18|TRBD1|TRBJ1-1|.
CASPPNRGQGNTEAFF
TGTGCCAGCCCACCAAACAGGGGGCAGGGGAACACTGAAGCTTTCTTT
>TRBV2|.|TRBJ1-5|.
CASSGWAPGQPQHF
TGTGCCAGCAGTGGTTGGGCCCCAGGGCAGCCCCAGCATTTT
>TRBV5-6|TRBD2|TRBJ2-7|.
CASSGEGTSYEQYF
TGTGCCAGCAGCGGGGAGGGAACCTCCTACGAGCAGTACTTC
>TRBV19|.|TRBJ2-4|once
CAVPVLGAGVNIQYF
TGTGCCGTGCCCGTTTTGGGAGCCGGGGTAAACATTCAGTACTTC
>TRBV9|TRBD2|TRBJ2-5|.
CASSVGTSGGQYQETQYF
TGTGCCAGCAGCGTAGGGACTAGCGGGGGCCAGTACCAAGAGACCCAGTACTTC
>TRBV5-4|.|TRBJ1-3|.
CASSLDRVDTIYF
TGTGCCAGCAGCTTGGACAGGGTGGACACCATATATTTT
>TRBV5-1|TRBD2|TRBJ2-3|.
CASSLASGSTDTQYF
TGCGCCAGCAGCTTGGCTAGCGGTAGCACAGATACGCAGTATTTT
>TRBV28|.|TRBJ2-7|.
CASTPTGFYEQYF
TGTGCCAGCACCCCCACAGGGTTCTACGAGCAGTACTTC
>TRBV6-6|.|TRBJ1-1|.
CASSEQKNTEAFF
TGTGCCAGCAGCGAACAAAAGAACACTGAAGCTTTCTTT
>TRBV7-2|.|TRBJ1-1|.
CASSFARVSNTEAFF
TGTGCCAGCAGCTTTGCTCGGGTTTCGAACACTGAAGCTTTCTTT
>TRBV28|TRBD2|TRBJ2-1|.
CASLRLAGFGEQFF
TGTGCCAGCCTCAGACTAGCGGGATTCGGTGAGCAGTTCTTC
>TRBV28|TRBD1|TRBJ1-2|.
CASSLGGRTVYGYTF
TGTGCCAGCAGTCTAGGGGGCCGGACAGTCTATGGCTACACCTTC
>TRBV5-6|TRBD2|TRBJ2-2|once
CASSLTGGGSNTGELFF
TGTGCCAGCAGCTTAACGGGCGGGGGGTCGAACACCGGGGAGCTGTTTTTT
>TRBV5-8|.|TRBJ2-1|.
CASSRKDREQFF
TGTGCCAGCAGCCGGAAAGACAGAGAGCAGTTCTTC
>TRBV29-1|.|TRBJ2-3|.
CSVEVGSSTDTQYF
TGCAGCGTTGAGGTGGGCTCCAGCACAGATACGCAGTATTTT
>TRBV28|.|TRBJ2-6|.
CASRAVPSGANVLTF
TGTGCCAGCAGAGCGGTGCCCTCTGGGGCCAACGTCCTGACTTTC
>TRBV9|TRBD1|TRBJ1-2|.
CASSLTRTGIYGYTF
TGTGCCAGCAGCTTAACCCGGACAGGGATCTATGGCTACACCTTC
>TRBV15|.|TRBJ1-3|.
CATSREGGRLSGNTIYF
TGTGCCACCAGCAGAGAGGGGGGACGCCTCTCTGGAAACACCATATATTTT
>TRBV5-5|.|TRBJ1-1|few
CASSSLGGNTEAFF
TGCGCCAGCAGTTCCCTCGGAGGAAACACTGAAGCTTTCTTT
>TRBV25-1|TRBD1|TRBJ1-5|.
CASGGGGQPQHF
TGTGCCAGCGGAGGGGGCGGTCAGCCCCAGCATTTT
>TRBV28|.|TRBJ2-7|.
CASSSGTYEQYF
TGTGCCAGCAGTTCAGGCACCTACGAGCAGTACTTC
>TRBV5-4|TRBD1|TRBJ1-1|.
CASSLIDRDTEAFF
TGTGCCAGCAGCTTGATAGACAGGGACACTGAAGCTTTCTTT
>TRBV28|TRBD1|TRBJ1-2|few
CASSPTDRVHYGYTF
TGTGCCAGCAGTCCTACGGACAGGGTTCACTATGGCTACACCTTC
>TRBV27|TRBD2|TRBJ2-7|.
CASSFIAGGSLYEQYF
TGTGCCAGCAGTTTCATCGCGGGAGGGTCACTTTACGAGCAGTACTTC
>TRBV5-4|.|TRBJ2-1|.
CASSLSAAHNEQFF
TGTGCCAGCAGCTTGAGCGCGGCCCACAATGAGCAGTTCTTC
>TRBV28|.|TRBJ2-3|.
CASSLTDTQYF
TGTGCCAGCAGTCTCACAGATACGCAGTATTTT
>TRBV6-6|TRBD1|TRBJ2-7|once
CASSYQPGTGIYEQYF
TGTGCCAGCAGTTACCAGCCCGGGACAGGGATCTACGAGCAGTACTTC
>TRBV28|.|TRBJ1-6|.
CASSWDLSAAPLHF
TGTGCCAGCAGTTGGGACTTAAGCGCGGCACCCCTCCACTTT
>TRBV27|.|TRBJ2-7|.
CASSFSWRGGAGYEQYF
TGTGCCAGCAGTTTCTCCTGGCGCGGGGGCGCAGGATACGAGCAGTACTTC
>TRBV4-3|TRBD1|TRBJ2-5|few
CASSQEYRGPSYAVEQYF
TGCGCCAGCAGCCAAGAGTACAGGGGGCCCTCCTATGCCGTGGAGCAGTACTTC
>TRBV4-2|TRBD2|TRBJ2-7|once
CASSQTGTRGIYEQYF
TGTGCCAGCAGCCAAACCGGGACTAGAGGAATCTACGAGCAGTACTTC
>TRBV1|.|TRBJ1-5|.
CTSSQEDGGQGTNQPQHF
TGCACCAGCAGCCAAGAAGACGGGGGGCAGGGAACCAATCAGCCCCAGCATTTT
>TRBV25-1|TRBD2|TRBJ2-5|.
CASSDGLAGVQETQYF
TGTGCCAGCAGTGACGGACTAGCGGGGGTACAAGAGACCCAGTACTTC
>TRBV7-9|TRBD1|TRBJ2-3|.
CASSPGQGAIDTQYF
TGTGCCAGCAGCCCAGGGCAGGGGGCAATAGATACGCAGTATTTT
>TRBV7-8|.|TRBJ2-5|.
CASSEQGRRETQYF
TGTGCCAGCAGCGAACAGGGTCGCCGGGAGACCCAGTACTTC
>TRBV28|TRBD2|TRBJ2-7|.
CASSSLAGGGAYEQYF
TGTGCCAGCAGTTCGCTAGCGGGAGGGGGAGCCTACGAGCAGTACTTC
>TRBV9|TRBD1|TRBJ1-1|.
CASSVVSSWTGGPEAFF
TGTGCCAGCAGCGTAGTCTCATCTTGGACAGGGGGGCCTGAAGCTTTCTTT
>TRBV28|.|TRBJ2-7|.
CASSPPLYEQYF
TGTGCCAGCAGCCCCCCCCTGTACGAGCAGTACTTC
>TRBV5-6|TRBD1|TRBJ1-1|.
CASSLGRGTGGKRAFF
TGTGCCAGCAGCTTGGGACGGGGGACAGGGGGCAAGAGGGCTTTCTTT
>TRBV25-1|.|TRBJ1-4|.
CASSEVGATNEKLFF
TGTGCCAGCAGTGAAGTTGGAGCAACTAATGAAAAACTGTTTTTT
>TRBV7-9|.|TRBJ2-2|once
CSSSGELFF
TGTTCCAGTAGCGGGGAGCTGTTTTTT
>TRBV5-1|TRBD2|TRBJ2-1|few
CASSFGLAGYNEQFF
TGCGCCAGCAGCTTTGGACTAGCGGGCTACAATGAGCAGTTCTTC
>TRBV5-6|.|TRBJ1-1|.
CASSLSGGYTEAFF
TGTGCCAGCAGCTTGTCGGGGGGATACACTGAAGCTTTCTTT
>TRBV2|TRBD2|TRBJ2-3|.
CASRNSGRLSTDTQYF
TGTGCCAGCAGGAATAGCGGGAGGCTTAGCACAGATACGCAGTATTTT
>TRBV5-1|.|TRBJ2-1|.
CASSLVASDYNEQFF
TGCGCCAGCAGCTTGGTCGCTAGCGACTACAATGAGCAGTTCTTC